What follows are 10 T cell receptor beta chains derived from one specimen sequenced in a study of cytomegalovirus exposure and HLA in healthy donors. The PCR had 60 Vbeta and 13 Jbeta primers. Assay: immunoSEQ multiplex PCR; the TCRdb copy retains only in-frame clones and omits some. The table shows over 100,000 clones, with roughly 85% occurring only once. Sequenced: PBMCs. Receptors were obtained from a man between 60 and 75 years old in good health and CMV-seropositive.

V usage is TRBV11-2 and J usage is TRBJ2-2; 8 bases are shared with TRBD1. The germline V gene has CDR1 SGHAT and CDR2 FQNNGV. V lost 5 bases to trimming and J lost 3 bases; unmatched junction nucleotides: 5. The CDR3 is 15 residues long. The chain's CDR3 is CASSPQGADTGELFF. In DNA, the CDR3 is TGTGCCAGCAGCCCCCAGGGGGCGGACACCGGGGAGCTGTTTTTT.

This sequence joins TRBV29-1 and TRBJ1-2, with D perhaps TRBD1 (6 bases). V was shortened by 6 bases and J by 4 bases, with 15 bases between the two germline ends. Germline V gene lookup returns CDR1 SQVTM and CDR2 ANQGSEA. This CDR3 region has 13 residues. The CDR3 DNA reads as TGCAGCGTCGGTCTCCAGGGGCTCTATGGCTACACCTTC. It yields the protein CSVGLQGLYGYTF.

The chain employs TRBV29-1 and TRBJ1-5; weak D call: TRBD1 (5 bases). The CDR3 totals 13 residues. The germline CDR1 and CDR2 sequences are SQVTM and ANQGSEA. Trimming stripped 0 bases from V and 6 bases from J, with 9 bases between. The CDR3 spells CSVEEGESQPQHF. DNA of the CDR3: TGCAGCGTTGAAGAAGGGGAATCTCAGCCCCAGCATTTT.

CDR3 region: CASSSTPGQANYGYTF. The CDR3 DNA reads TGTGCCAGCAGCTCCACTCCGGGACAAGCTAACTATGGCTACACCTTC. The chain carries TRBV7-6 and TRBJ1-2; weak D call: TRBD1 (6 bases). CDR1 and CDR2 from the germline V gene are SGHVS and FNYEAQ. Trimming shortened V by 4 bases and J by 0 bases, and 15 bases separated the two germline ends. The length of the CDR3 is 16 residues.

With regard to this clone: At the DNA level, this CDR3 is encoded by other sequences in the same sample as well. The chain combines TRBV6-1 with TRBJ2-3; 12 nucleotides agree with TRBD2. The junction had 3 bases not matched to a gene; V was cut back by 2 bases and J by 6 bases. This CDR3 region has 15 residues. Germline assignment: CDR1 MNHNS and CDR2 SASEGT. The CDR3 coding sequence is TGTGCCAGCAGTGAACTAGCGGGGGGGCCGGATACGCAGTATTTT. Translated, it gives CASSELAGGPDTQYF.

This chain links TRBV15 with TRBJ2-1; D possibly corresponds to TRBD1 (5 bases). The CDR3 contains 16 residues. The ends were cut back, 8 bases at V and 8 bases at J, with 25 bases in the middle. Per the germline V gene, CDR1 is LNHNV and CDR2 is YYDKDF (reference sequence). The CDR3 loop is CATGKNLRQIRHEQFF. CDR3 in DNA: TGTGCCACCGGAAAGAATCTGAGACAGATCCGTCATGAGCAGTTCTTC.

This chain connects TRBV10-1 to TRBJ2-2; D not resolved. The germline V gene encodes CDR1 WNHNN and CDR2 SYGVQD (reference sequence). V lost 3 bases and J lost 6, with 5 bases in between. The CDR3 is 12 amino acids. CDR3 sequence reads: CASSDLAGELFF. CDR3 DNA: TGCGCCAGCAGTGACCTCGCCGGGGAGCTGTTTTTT.

V gene TRBV5-1 combines with J gene TRBJ2-1; 13 nucleotides agree with TRBD2. Trimming removed 2 bases from V and 8 bases from J; junction bases left unmatched: 1. This CDR3 has 14 residues. The germline gives CDR1 SGHRS, CDR2 YFSETQ. The CDR3 here is CASSLLAGGDEQFF. CDR3 sequence (DNA): TGCGCCAGCAGCTTACTAGCGGGGGGGGATGAGCAGTTCTTC. The whole variable domain, remainder taken from reference TRBV5-1 and TRBJ2-1, is KAGVTQTPRYLIKTRGQQVTLSCSPISGHRSVSWYQQTPGQGLQFLFEYFSETQRNKGNFPGRFSGRQFSNSRSEMNVSTLELGDSALYLCASSLLAGGDEQFFGPGTRLTVL.

This clone was detected ten times or more. The rearrangement links TRBV5-6 to TRBJ1-4; no clear D gene. CDR3 length: 13 residues. V lost 0 bases, J lost 4 bases, and 4 bases lay in between. Germline CDR1 and CDR2: SGHDT and YYEEEE. CDR3 coding DNA: TGTGCCAGCAGCTTGGTACTTAATGAAAAACTGTTTTTT. It codes for CASSLVLNEKLFF.

The table lists this clone with a count of one. The chain carries TRBV6-1 and TRBJ2-5; possibly TRBD2 for D (5 bases). The V gene lost 1 base and the J gene lost 1 base, with 7 bases spanning the gap. Germline V CDR1 and CDR2: MNHNS, SASEGT. CDR3 length equals 14 residues. CDR3: CASSEGAGQETQYF. The CDR3 DNA reads as TGTGCCAGCAGTGAAGGGGCGGGCCAAGAGACCCAGTACTTC.